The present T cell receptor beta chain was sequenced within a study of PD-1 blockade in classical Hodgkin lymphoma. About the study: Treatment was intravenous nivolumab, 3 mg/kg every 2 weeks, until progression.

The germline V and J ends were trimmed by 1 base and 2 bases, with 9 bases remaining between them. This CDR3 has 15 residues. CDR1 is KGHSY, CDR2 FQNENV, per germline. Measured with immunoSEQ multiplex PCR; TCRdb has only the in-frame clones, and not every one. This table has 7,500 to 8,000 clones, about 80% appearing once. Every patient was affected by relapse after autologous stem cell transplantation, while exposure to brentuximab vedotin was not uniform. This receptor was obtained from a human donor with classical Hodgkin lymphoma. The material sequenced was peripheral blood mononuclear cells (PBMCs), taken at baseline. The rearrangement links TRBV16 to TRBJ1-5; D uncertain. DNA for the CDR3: TGTGCCAGCAGCCAATTAAGAGGAGGCAATCAGCCCCAGCATTTT. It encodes CASSQLRGGNQPQHF.